This T cell receptor beta chain was recovered during a study of blood T cells in healthy people across ages. This CDR3 contains 14 residues. Points on this clonotype: At one boundary the junction diverges from the germline segment, which might be a read error.

Through a sample-barcoded 5' primer and a J-beta primer mix, a second PCR was run for roughly 7 to 11 cycles. Tags on each cDNA molecule came from a template-switch adaptor with 12 random nucleotides. Each of the samples gave a minimum of 2.5 million paired-end reads that contained CDR3. TCRdb recomputed calls from the 5' RACE reads with MiXCR, one row per CDR3 protein. The sample holds 600,000 to 650,000 distinct CDR3 sequences, approximately 50% seen once. Sequencing used blood. The chain employs TRBV12-3 or TRBV12-4 and TRBJ1-3; D is unresolved. The TCR was taken from a man in his 60s in good health. CDR3 nucleotides: TGTGCCAACAGTCCTCAGATCTCTGGAAACACCATATATTTT. It translates to CANSPQISGNTIYF.